This TCR beta chain was captured in a study of shared T cell receptors in the human thymus. Between the trimmed V and J ends, which lost 6 bases and 4 bases, there was a span of 10 bases. CDR1 is LNHDA, CDR2 SQIVND, per germline (reference sequence). The CDR3 consists of 12 residues. TCRdb's table, derived via immunoSEQ multiplex PCR, lists solely in-frame clones and lacks some. Of about 660,000 clones in the sample, 70% to 90% were seen once. The sample also formed part of further work on human thymus T cells. That work states: Healthy Finnish infants having corrective surgery for congenital heart defects served as donors. Corrective cardiac surgery supplied the resected thymus tissue. Repertoires sampled from thymus and blood appeared biased in V and J gene usage. Thymic repertoires overlap heavily among unrelated individuals, related research has reported.

The sequenced sample was thymocytes. The sequence came from a boy under three years old with a congenital heart defect. The V call is TRBV19, the J call TRBJ2-7; TRBD1 is a possible D gene (6 bases). The CDR3 reads CASSTDRYEQYF. CDR3 sequence (DNA): TGTGCCAGTAGCACGGACAGATACGAGCAGTACTTC.